This TCR beta chain is from a study of tumor and adjacent non-tumor tissue in lung cancer. The CDR3 sequence is 13 residues long. Trimming took 4 bases from V and 5 from J, leaving 7 bases between them. Germline-derived CDR1 and CDR2 are KGHDR and SFDVKD. TCRbeta libraries were built with three rounds of nested PCR, modified from ARM-PCR. TCRdb fed the multiplex PCR reads into MiXCR, producing one record per CDR3 protein. The sample consists of approximately 120,000 distinct CDR3 sequences, about 65% of them appearing once. This sample's RNA came from whole unsorted tissue. This non-tumor lung sample came from over 3 cm beyond the tumor edge. General observations from the study: Normal lung showed higher cumulative top 100 clone frequency than tumor. Compared with tumor, normal lung showed significantly lower TCR diversity.

As regards this clonotype: Antigen: not known.

What was sequenced was distant non-tumor lung tissue. The sequence was collected from a man in his 60s with non-small cell lung cancer. This rearrangement joins TRBV24-1 to TRBJ2-2, with D unresolved. Here the CDR3 DNA reads TGTGCCACCAGTGAGACGACAACCGGGGAGCTGTTTTTT. Its protein is CATSETTTGELFF.